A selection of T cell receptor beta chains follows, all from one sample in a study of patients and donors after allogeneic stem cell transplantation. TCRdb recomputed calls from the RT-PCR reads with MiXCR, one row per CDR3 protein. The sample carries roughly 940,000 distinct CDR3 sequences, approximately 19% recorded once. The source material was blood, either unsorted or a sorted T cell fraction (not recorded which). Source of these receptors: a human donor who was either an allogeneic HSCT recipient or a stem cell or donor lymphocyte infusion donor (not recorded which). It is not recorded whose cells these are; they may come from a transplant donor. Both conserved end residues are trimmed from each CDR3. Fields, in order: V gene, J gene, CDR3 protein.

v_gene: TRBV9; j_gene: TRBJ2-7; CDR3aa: ASSPPPGHEQY
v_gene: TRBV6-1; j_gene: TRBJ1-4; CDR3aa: ASSDLQNEKLF
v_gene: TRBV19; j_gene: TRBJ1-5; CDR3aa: ASSIANQPQH
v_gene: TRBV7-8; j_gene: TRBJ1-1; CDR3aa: ASSSRPPEAF
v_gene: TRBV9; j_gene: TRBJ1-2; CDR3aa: ASSVVSQGEGSGYT
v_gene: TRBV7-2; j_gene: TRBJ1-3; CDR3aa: ASSPVSDASGNTIY
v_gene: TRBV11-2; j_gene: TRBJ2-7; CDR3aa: ASSPNTGDVGSYEQY
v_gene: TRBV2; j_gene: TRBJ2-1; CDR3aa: ASTSDTYNEQF
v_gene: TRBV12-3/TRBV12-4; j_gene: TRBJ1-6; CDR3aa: ASSLGGRNSPLH
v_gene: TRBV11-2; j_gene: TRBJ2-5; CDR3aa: ASSLYSQGPQETQY
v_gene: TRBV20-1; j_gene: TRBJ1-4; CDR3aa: SAKRTGALHEKLF
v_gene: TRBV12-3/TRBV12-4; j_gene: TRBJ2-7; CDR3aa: ASSLPTSGRTDTYEQY
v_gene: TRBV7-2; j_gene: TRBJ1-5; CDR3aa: ASSLGVPGNQPQH
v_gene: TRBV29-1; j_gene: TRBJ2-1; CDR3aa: SVEDPGLAVYNEQF
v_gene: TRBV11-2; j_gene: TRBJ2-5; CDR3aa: ASSLDVGQFQETQY
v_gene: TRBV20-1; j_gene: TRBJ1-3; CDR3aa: SAVDTISGNTIY
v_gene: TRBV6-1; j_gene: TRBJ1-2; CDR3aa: ASSEIRKKYGYT
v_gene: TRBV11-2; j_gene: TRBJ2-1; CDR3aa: ASSLVSGSDEQF
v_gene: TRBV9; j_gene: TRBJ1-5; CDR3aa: ASSVSGTENQPQH
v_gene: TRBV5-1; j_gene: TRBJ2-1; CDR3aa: ASSLQSGGSNEQF
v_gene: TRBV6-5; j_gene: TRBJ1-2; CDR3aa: ASSYDPWTGLYGYT
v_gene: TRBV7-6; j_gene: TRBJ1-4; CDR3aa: ASSAGAREKLF
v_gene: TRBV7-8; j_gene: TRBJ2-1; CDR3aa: ASSRRLGSDEQF
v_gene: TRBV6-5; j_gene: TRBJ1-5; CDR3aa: ASSYGGTQPQH
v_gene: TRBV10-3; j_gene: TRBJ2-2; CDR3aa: AIKTTGGTGELF
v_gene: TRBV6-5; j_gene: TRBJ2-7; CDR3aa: ASSYGPGAYEQY
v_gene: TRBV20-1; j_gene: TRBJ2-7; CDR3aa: SARVPSGTRYEQY